The T cell receptor (beta chain) under discussion was sequenced for a study of cytomegalovirus exposure and HLA in healthy donors (TCRdb year 2017). Looking at the study overall: An earlier analysis of some 620 of the donors reported approximately 260 Gb of sequence data and 95 million to 120 million unique TCR beta sequences obtained from around 180 million T cells. All discovery cohort repertoires had been generated on a single sequencing platform. Among roughly 400 genotyped donors of the cohort, an average of around 250,000 unique TCR beta nucleotide sequences was sequenced per donor, of which 15% to 20% were non-productive. The genetic ancestry cluster associated with self-reported Caucasian donors included around four fifths of the 350 to 500 genotyped donors. The number of typed donors differed by locus: about 620-630 for A, B, C, DRB1 and DQB1; some 500 for DQA1; 606 for DPA1; and about 450 for DPB1. The study aimed to test whether cataloging public T cell receptors could reveal signatures of past pathogen exposure. About five DR-DQ haplotypes were treated as single units for association and clustering because of strong linkage in the cohort. An early release that covered several hundred HLA-typed donors contained around 300 gigabases of sequencing data and about 93 million unique TCR sequences. High-throughput TCR immunosequencing, statistical association of individual TCRs with disease status, and machine learning were combined to predict cytomegalovirus infection status. In a later analysis, previously published TCR beta repertoires from about 640 donors were re-analyzed and high-resolution HLA genotyping was added so that TCR occurrence patterns could be studied. Donor age, sex, ethnicity and CMV serostatus were compiled alongside the repertoire data. In the later analysis, no new phenotypic data were used to find candidate immune exposures; instead, reliance was placed on TCR beta sequences and their occurrence across donors. A later genetic analysis used genome-wide SNP genotypes for about three fifths of the 666 donors, treating that subset as a discovery cohort. A separate validation cohort of 100 to 150 different subjects was used in addition to the 666-subject first cohort. The study profiled the T cell repertoires of under 700 subjects by immunosequencing and related them to cytomegalovirus serostatus. HLA typing covered class I and class II loci at four-digit resolution. To decide whether each TCR beta V gene segment behaved as functional or pseudogenic, an earlier analysis of 587 of the donors relied on high-throughput TCR beta sequencing.

General study outcomes and caveats: In vitro tests confirmed that three of the cytomegalovirus-associated TCR beta chains recognize cytomegalovirus antigens. Assigning TCR associations to individual alleles was difficult when HLA alleles, especially DR and DQ, strongly co-occurred. CMV serostatus was the only immune exposure information available for the cohort. According to a later analysis, TCR association rates differed among HLA loci, with DRB1 alleles showing the most associated TCRs and HLA-C alleles showing the fewest. A total of 150 to 200 TCR beta chains were listed by the study as associated with cytomegalovirus. A cluster of highly shared sequence variants was judged likely to represent a technical artifact of the sequencing pipeline. Most TCR sequences were seen in very few donors, while some public TCRs were found in many individuals. The cohort was sequenced for TCR beta chains only, and without alpha or paired-chain data the features that could be detected were limited. In a later analysis, HLA-associated TCR beta chains were found to be more clonally expanded and to have lower generation probabilities than equally common non-associated chains. Because counts were too low, more than 15 rarely observed V segments, including chromosome 9 orphons, were excluded from the earlier analysis of several hundred of the donors. In a later genetic analysis, fewer N-insertions in productive TCRs were reported among donors in an Asian-associated ancestry cluster than the approximately 630-donor mean. Because some donors lacked HLA typing at each locus, the association tests relied only on the typed subset. In a later analysis, several top co-occurrence clusters were reported to appear linked to parvovirus B19, influenza, CMV and Epstein-Barr virus. A further reported finding was that TCR beta sequences accurately predicted the HLA-A and HLA-B alleles for most subjects in the first cohort. Linkage disequilibrium might explain the correlated functional status among segregating V segments, but an unknown experimental factor could not be ruled out. An earlier analysis of around 540 of the donors showed that most TCR beta V segments appeared in productive rearrangements either about 90% or about 30% of the time, which broadly matched IMGT annotations. Roughly uniform sequencing depth across donors was assumed in presence/absence analyses, although this assumption may not hold. An association between a missense DCLRE1C variant and V-gene and J-gene trimming of TCR beta chains was found in a later genetic analysis and replicated in an independent cohort. The authors suggested that the approach could potentially be extended to other disease states and immunological phenotypes. In a later analysis, most CMV-associated TCR beta chains were found to appear HLA-restricted, with HLA associations seemingly driven largely by CMV exposure. Because the 87-base-pair reads could not distinguish some IMGT-functional V segments, including TRBV6-2 and TRBV6-3, those segments were excluded. At a false discovery rate of 0.05, a later analysis linked around 17,000 TCR beta sequences to specific HLA alleles. The classifier was reported to diagnose cytomegalovirus status with high specificity and sensitivity in both the original cohort and the validation cohort.

The cohort comprised fewer than 700 healthy bone marrow donors. At the time of sampling, every cohort member was nominally healthy, though immune exposures that went unrecorded were likely present. The donor tested CMV seronegative and was one of the 352 seronegative cohort members. A peripheral blood sample was collected from each donor, and TCR beta sequencing was performed on peripheral blood mononuclear cells. Genomic DNA extraction from the blood cell samples was performed with the Qiagen DNeasy Blood Extraction Kit. On this clone itself: This clone's antigen is unknown. No much larger clone is present one base from it, and per-base qualities are unavailable.

Libraries came from the immunoSEQ multiplex PCR assay. For the multiplex PCR, a mixture combining 60 forward primers for TCR Vbeta segments and 13 reverse primers for TCR Jbeta segments was used. The CDR3 region of rearranged TCR beta genes was amplified from genomic DNA with a multiplex PCR assay. On the Illumina HiSeq System, the amplified TCR beta libraries were sequenced as 87-base-pair reads. On the study's bioinformatics: A later analysis tallied tens of millions of unique TCR beta chains across the 550 to 850 repertoires, and roughly 11 million of those chains were shared by two or more donors. To remove PCR and sequencing errors, raw reads were error-corrected and collapsed into unique sequences using a nearest-neighbor algorithm that merged closely related sequences. V, D and J gene segments were assigned by aligning CDR3 sequences to IMGT reference sequences. For a sequence to be retained, a match of at least six nucleotides to both a V gene segment and a J gene segment was required. Rearrangements were classified as productive when the CDR3 lacked stop codons and remained in frame with V and J, and all other rearrangements were classified as non-productive. Following IMGT convention, CDR3 was defined as the stretch from the second conserved V-encoded cysteine to the conserved J-encoded phenylalanine. The earlier analysis of 500 to 650 of the donors excluded any sequence lacking an unambiguous match to a single V gene segment. In an earlier analysis of some 590 of the donors, V segments were called functional above 56.7% productive rearrangements and were called segregating when the between-donor standard deviation exceeded 5%. To diagnose cytomegalovirus status from the catalog of TCR beta chain sequences, a statistical classification framework was built. V and J gene assignment, in a later analysis, came from comparing TCR nucleotide sequences with IMGT/GENE-DB human TR gene sequences. A later analysis assigned CDR3 sequences and most-parsimonious VDJ recombination scenarios with the TCRdist pipeline. In a later analysis, each TCR beta chain was defined by its CDR3 amino acid sequence together with its V-gene family, and reads lacking a unique V-gene family were excluded. A later analysis removed 550 to 700 highly shared, low-generation-probability nucleotide sequences to deal with suspected cross-contamination and a sequencing artifact. For each public chain, a later analysis derived a clonal expansion index from normalized ranks of inferred template counts within each repertoire. In a later analysis, generation probabilities were computed with a VDJ recombination model fitted to out-of-frame rearrangements, and the resulting probabilities were checked against IGoR. In a later analysis, hypergeometric tests were used to score TCR-TCR, TCR-HLA and TCR-CMV co-occurrence, with a repertoire-size bias correction applied to TCR pairs. A later analysis estimated false discovery rates by permuting HLA or CMV assignments 20 times. A later analysis grouped co-occurring TCRs with DBSCAN, adding TCRdist sequence similarity when clustering within HLA-allele-positive subsets. Repertoires with fewer than 30,000 or more than 120,000 public chains were left out of co-occurrence clustering, as were five repertoires with anomalous nucleotide sharing. Entries here come from immuneACCESS through TCRdb and include only in-frame sequences with V and J called. Some clones fail to appear in such tables; in the studies checked, an unresolved V gene covers under half of the shortfall, and the cause of the remainder is unknown. Clone size and V and J calls were adopted from that table, with D and trimming inferred from the DNA. A total of 130,000 to 150,000 clones appear in this sample, 65% to 85% of them only once. 3.4% of the sample is held by the ten biggest clonotypes.

Germline trimming: 8 bases from V, 4 bases from J; junction bases outside gene matches: 2. CDR1 GTSNPN and CDR2 SVGIG were looked up in the germline V gene (reference sequence). The CDR3, from cysteine to phenylalanine, totals 11 residues. Just the 33-base CDR3 DNA is kept, in frame starting at base 1. Sequenced sample: PBMCs. This sequence uses TRBV30 and TRBJ2-1; TRBD2 fits 7 bases in the junction. The source of this sequence is a male donor in good health and CMV-seronegative. The CDR3 reads CAGGGYNEQFF. The DNA reads TGTGCCGGGGGGGGGTACAATGAGCAGTTCTTC.